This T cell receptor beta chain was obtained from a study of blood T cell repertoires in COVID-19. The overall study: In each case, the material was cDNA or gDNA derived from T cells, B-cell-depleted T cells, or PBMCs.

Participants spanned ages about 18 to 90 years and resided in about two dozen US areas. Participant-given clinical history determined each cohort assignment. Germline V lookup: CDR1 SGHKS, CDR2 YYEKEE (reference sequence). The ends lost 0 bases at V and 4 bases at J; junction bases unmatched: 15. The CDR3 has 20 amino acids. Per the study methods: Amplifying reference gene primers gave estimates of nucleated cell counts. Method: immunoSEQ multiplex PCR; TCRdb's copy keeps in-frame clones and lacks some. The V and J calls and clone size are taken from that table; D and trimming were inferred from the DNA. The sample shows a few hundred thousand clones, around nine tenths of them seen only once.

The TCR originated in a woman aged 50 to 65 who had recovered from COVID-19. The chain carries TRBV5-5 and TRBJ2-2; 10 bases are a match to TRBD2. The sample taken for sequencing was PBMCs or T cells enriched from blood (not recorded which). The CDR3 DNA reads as TGTGCCAGCAGCTTGGCGGCCTATAGCGGGAGGACCACGGGCACCGGGGAGCTGTTTTTT. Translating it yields CASSLAAYSGRTTGTGELFF.